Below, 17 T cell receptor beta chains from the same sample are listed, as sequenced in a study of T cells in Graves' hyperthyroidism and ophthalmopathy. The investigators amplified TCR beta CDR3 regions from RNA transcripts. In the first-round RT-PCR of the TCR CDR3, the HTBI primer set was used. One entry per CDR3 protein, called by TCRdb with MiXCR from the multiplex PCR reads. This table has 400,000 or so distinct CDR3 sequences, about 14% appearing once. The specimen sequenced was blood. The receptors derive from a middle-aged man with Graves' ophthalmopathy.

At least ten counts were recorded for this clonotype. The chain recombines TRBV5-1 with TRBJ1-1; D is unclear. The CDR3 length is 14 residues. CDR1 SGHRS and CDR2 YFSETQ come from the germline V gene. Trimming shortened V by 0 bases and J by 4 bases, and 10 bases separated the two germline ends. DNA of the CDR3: TGCGCCAGCAGCTTGGGGTCAGCCCTCACTGAAGCTTTCTTT. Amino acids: CASSLGSALTEAFF.

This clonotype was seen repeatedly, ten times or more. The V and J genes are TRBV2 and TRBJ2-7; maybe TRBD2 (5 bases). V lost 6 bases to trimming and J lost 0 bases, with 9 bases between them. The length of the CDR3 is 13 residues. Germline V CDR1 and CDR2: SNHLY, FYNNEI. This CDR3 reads CASREDFSYEQYF. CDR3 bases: TGTGCCAGCAGGGAGGATTTCTCCTACGAGCAGTACTTC.

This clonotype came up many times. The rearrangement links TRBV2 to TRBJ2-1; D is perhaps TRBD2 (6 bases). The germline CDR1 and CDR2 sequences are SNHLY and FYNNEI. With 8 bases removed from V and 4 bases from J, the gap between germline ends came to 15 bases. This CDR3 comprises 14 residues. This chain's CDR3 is CASLKLGGYNEQFF. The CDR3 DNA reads TGTGCCAGCCTCAAGCTGGGGGGATACAATGAGCAGTTCTTC.

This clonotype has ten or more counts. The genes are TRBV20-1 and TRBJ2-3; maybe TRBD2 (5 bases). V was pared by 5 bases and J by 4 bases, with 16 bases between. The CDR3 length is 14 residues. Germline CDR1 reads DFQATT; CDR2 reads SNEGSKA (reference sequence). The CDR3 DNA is TGCAGTGCTGGAGGACTTACGGTCGCAGATACGCAGTATTTT. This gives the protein CSAGGLTVADTQYF.

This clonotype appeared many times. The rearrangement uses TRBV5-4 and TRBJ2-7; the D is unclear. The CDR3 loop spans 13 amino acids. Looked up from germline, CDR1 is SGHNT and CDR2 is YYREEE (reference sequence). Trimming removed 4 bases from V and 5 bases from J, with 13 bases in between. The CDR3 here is CASSALPADEQYF. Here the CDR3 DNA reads TGTGCCAGCAGCGCCCTTCCCGCGGACGAGCAGTACTTC.

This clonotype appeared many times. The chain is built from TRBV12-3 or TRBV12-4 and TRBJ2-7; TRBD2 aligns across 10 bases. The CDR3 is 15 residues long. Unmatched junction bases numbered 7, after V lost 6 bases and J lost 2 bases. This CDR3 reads CASRRAGGSPYEQYF. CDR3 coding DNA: TGTGCCAGCAGGAGAGCGGGAGGGTCGCCCTACGAGCAGTACTTC.

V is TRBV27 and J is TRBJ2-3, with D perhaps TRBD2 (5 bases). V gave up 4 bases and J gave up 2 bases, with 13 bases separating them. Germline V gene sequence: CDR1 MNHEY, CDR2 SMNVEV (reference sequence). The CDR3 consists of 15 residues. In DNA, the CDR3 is TGTGCCAGCAGTTCTCCCGGGGTAGACACAGATACGCAGTATTTT. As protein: CASSSPGVDTDTQYF.

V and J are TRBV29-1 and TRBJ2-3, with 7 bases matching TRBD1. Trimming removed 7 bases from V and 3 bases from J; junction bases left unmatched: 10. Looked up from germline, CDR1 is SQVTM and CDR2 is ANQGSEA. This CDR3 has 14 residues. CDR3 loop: CSAMKGATTDTQYF. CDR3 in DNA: TGCAGCGCCATGAAGGGGGCGACGACAGATACGCAGTATTTT.

CDR3 residues: CASSSSGNPQETQYF. The DNA of the CDR3 is TGTGCCAGCAGTTCCTCAGGGAACCCTCAAGAGACCCAGTACTTC. The chain recombines TRBV6-9 with TRBJ2-5; TRBD1 is a possible D gene (5 bases). V was pared by 4 bases and J by 2 bases, with 14 bases between. The CDR3 totals 15 residues. Germline V gene sequence: CDR1 MNHGY, CDR2 SVAAGI.

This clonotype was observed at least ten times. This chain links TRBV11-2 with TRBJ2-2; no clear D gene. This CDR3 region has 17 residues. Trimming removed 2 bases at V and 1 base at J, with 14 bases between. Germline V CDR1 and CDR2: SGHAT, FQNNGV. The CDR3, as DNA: TGTGCCAGCAGCTTATTTTTATGGCAGATGAACACCGGGGAGCTGTTTTTT. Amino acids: CASSLFLWQMNTGELFF.

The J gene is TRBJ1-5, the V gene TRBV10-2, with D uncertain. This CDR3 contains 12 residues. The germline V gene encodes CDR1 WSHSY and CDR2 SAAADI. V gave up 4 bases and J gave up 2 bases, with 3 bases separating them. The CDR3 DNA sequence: TGCGCCAGCAGTGTGCGCAATCAGCCCCAGCATTTT. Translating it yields CASSVRNQPQHF.

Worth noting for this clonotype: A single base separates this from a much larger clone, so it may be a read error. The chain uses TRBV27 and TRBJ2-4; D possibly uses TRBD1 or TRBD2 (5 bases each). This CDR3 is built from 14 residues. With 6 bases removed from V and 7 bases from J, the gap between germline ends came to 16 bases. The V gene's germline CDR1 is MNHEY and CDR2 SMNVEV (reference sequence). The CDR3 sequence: CASSSFGAWNIQYF. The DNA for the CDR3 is TGTGCCAGCAGCTCTTTCGGGGCATGGAACATTCAGTACTTC.

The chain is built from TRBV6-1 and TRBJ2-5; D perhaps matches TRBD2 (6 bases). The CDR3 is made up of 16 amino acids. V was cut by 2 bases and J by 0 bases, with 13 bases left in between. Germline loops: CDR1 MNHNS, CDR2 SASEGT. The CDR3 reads CASSEFRRTNQETQYF. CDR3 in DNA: TGTGCCAGCAGTGAATTTCGGAGGACTAACCAAGAGACCCAGTACTTC.

CDR3 amino acids: CASSYTKAGLGYTF. Here the CDR3 DNA reads TGTGCCAGCAGCTACACTAAAGCCGGGCTTGGCTACACCTTC. V and J are TRBV7-9 and TRBJ1-2; D is undetermined. Germline values: CDR1 SEHNR, CDR2 FQNEAQ (reference sequence). With 4 bases removed from V and 7 bases from J, the gap between germline ends came to 16 bases. The length of the CDR3 is 14 residues. Looking up the rest from reference TRBV7-9 and TRBJ1-2 gives the full variable domain: DTGVSQNPRHKITKRGQNVTFRCDPISEHNRLYWYRQTLGQGPEFLTYFQNEAQLEKSRLLSDRFSAERPKGSFSTLEIQRTEQGDSAMYLCASSYTKAGLGYTFGSGTRLTVV.

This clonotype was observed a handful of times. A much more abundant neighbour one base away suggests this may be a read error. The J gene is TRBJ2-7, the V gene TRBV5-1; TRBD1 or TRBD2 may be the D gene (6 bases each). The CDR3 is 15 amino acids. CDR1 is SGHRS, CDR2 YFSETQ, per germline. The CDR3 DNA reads TGCGCCGGCAGCTTGGGGCCCCGGGGGCCCTACGAGCAGTACTTC. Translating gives CAGSLGPRGPYEQYF.

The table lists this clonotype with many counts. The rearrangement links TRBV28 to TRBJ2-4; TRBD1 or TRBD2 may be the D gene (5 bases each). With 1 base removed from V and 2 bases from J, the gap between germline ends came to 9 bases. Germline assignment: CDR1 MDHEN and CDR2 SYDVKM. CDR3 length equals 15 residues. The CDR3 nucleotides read TGTGCCAGCAGTTTATCTGGGGGTTCCAAAAACATTCAGTACTTC. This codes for CASSLSGGSKNIQYF.

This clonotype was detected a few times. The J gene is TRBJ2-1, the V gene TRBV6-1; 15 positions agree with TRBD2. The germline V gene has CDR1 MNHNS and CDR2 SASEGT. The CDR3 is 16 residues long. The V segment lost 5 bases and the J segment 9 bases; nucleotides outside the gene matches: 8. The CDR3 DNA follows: TGTGCCAGCAGTCCCCGGACTAGCGGGAGGGCAGGTGAGCAGTTCTTC. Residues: CASSPRTSGRAGEQFF.